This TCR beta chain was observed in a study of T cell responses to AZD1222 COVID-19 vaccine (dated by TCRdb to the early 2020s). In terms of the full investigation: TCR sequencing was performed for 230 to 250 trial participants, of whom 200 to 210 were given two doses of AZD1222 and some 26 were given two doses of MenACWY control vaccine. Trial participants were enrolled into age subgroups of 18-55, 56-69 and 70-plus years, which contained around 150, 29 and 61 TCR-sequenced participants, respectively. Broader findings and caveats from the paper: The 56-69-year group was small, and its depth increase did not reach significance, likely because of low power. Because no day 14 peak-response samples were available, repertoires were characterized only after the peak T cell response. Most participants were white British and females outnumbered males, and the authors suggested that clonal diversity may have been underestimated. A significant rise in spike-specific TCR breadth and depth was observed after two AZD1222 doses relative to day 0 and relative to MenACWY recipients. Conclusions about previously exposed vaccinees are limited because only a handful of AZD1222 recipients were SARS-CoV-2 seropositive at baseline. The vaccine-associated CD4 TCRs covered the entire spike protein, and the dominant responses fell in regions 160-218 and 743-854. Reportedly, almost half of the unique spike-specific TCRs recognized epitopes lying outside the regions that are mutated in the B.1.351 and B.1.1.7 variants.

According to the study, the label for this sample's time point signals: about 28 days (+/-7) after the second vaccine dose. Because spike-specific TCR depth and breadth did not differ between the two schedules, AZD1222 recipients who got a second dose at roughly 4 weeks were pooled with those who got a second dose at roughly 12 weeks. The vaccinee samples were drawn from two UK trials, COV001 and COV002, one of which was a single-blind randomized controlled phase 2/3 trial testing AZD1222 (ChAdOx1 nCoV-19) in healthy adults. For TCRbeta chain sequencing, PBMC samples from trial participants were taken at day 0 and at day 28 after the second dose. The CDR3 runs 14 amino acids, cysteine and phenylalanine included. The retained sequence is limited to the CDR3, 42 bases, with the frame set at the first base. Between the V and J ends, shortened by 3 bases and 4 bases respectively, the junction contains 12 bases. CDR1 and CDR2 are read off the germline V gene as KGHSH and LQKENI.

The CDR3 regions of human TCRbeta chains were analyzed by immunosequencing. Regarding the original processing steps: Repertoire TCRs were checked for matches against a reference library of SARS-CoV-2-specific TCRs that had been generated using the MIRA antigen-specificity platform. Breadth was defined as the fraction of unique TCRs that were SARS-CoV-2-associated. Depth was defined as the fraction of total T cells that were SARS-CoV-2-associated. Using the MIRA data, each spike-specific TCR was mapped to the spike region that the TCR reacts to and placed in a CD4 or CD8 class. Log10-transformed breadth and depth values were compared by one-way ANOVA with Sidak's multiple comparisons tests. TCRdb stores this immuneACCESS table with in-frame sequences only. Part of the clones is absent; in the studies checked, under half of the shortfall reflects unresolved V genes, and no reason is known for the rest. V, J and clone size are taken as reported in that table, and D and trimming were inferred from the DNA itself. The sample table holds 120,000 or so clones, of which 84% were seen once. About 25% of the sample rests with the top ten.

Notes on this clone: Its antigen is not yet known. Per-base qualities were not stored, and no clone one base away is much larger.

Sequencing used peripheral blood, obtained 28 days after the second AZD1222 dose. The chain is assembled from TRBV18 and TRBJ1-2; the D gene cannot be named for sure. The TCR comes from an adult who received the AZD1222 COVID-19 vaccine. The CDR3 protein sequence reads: CASSPPSGSYGYTF. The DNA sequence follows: TGTGCCAGCTCACCCCCGTCAGGTAGCTATGGCTACACCTTC.